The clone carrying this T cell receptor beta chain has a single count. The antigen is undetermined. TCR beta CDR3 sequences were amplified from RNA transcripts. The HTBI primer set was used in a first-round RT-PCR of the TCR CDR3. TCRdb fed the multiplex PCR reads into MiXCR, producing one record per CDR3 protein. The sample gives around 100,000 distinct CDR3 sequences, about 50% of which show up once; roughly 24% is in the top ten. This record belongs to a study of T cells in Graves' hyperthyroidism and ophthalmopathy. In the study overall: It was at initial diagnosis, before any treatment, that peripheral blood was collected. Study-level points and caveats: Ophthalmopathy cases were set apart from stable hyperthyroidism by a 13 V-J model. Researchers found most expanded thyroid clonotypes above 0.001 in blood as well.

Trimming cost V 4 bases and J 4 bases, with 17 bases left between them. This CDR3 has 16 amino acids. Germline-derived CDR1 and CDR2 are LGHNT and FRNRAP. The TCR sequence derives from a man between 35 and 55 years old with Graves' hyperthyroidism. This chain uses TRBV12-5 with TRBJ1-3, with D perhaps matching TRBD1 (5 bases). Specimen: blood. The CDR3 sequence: CASGSPMTVRGNTIYF. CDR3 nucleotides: TGTGCTAGTGGTTCCCCCATGACAGTAAGAGGAAACACCATATATTTT.